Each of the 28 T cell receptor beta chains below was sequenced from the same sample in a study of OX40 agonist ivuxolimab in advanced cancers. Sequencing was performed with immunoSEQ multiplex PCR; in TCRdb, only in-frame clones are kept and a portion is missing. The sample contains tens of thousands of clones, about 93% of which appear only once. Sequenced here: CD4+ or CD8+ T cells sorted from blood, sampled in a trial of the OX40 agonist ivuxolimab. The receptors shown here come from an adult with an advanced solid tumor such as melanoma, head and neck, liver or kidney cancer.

Written as DNA, the CDR3 is TGTGCCTGGAGTGGTCAGGTCACCGGGGAGCTGTTTTTT. It encodes CAWSGQVTGELFF. The chain joins TRBV30 to TRBJ2-2; D remains unclear. V was pared by 1 base and J by 4 bases, with 7 bases between. The CDR3 totals 13 residues. Germline loops: CDR1 GTSNPN, CDR2 SVGIG (reference sequence).

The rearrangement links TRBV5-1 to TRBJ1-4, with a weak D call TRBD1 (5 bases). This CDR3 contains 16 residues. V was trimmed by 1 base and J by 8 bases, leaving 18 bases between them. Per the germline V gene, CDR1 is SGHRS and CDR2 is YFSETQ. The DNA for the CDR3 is TGCGCCAGCAGCTTGATGGATTCTGGGGGTGGGGAAAAACTGTTTTTT. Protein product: CASSLMDSGGGEKLFF.

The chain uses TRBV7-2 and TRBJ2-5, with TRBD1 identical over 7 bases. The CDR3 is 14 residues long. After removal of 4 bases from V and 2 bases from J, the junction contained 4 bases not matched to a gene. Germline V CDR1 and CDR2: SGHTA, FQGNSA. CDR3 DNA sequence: TGTGCCAGCAGCTCTCCGGGACAGCAAGAGACCCAGTACTTC. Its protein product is CASSSPGQQETQYF.

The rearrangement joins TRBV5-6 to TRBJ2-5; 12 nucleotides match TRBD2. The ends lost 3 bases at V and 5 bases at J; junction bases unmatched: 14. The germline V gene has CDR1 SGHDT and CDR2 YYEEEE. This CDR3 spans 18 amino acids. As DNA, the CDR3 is TGTGCCAGCAGCTCCGGGGTCTCGACTAGCGGGAGAGGGGAGACCCAGTACTTC. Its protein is CASSSGVSTSGRGETQYF.

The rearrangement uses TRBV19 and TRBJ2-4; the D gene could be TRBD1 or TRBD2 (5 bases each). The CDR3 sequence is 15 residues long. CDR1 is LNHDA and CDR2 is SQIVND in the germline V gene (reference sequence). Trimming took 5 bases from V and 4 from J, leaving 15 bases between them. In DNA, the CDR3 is TGTGCCAGTAGTGTAATTCGAGGGGAAAAAAACATTCAGTACTTC. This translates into CASSVIRGEKNIQYF.

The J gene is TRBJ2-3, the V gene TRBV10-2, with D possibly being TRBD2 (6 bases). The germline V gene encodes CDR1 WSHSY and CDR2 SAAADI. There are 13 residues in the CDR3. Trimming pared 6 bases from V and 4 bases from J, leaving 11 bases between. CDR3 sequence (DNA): TGCGCCAGCAGGCACGGAGGGGCAGATACGCAGTATTTT. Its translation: CASRHGGADTQYF.

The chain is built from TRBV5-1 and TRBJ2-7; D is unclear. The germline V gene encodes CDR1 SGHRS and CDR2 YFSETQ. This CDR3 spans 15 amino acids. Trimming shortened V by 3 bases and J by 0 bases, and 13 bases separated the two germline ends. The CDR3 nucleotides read TGCGCCAGCAGCTCGATGGGTGGAAGCTCCTACGAGCAGTACTTC. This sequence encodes CASSSMGGSSYEQYF.

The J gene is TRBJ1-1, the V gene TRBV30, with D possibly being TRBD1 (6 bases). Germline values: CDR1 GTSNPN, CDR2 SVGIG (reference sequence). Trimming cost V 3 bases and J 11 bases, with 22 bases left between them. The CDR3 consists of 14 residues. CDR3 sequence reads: CAWRQLGTPKDAFF. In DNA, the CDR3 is TGTGCCTGGAGACAACTGGGGACACCGAAGGATGCTTTCTTT.

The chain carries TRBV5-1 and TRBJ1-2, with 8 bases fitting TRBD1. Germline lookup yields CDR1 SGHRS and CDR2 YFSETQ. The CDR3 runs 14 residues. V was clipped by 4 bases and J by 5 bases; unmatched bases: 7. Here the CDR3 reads CASSSNRGGYGYTF. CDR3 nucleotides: TGCGCCAGCAGCAGTAACAGGGGGGGATATGGCTACACCTTC.

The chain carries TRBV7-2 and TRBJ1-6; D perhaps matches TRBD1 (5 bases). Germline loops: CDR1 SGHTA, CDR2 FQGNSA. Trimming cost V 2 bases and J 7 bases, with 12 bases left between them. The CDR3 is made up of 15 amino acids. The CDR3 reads CASSLNPGPNSPLHF. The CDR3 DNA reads TGTGCCAGCAGCTTAAATCCAGGGCCCAATTCACCCCTCCACTTT.

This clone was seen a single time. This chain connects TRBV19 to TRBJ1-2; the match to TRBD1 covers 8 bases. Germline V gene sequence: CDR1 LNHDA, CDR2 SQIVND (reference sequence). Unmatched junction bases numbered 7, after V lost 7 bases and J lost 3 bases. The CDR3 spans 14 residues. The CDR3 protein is CASIQQGEDYGYTF. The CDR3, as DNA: TGTGCCAGTATCCAACAGGGGGAAGACTATGGCTACACCTTC.

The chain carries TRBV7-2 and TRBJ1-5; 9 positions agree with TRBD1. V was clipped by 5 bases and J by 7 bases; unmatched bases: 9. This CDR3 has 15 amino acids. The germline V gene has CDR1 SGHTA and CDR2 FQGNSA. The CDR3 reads CASSTPGQGNQPQHF. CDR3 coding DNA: TGTGCCAGCAGCACACCAGGACAGGGGAACCAGCCCCAGCATTTT.

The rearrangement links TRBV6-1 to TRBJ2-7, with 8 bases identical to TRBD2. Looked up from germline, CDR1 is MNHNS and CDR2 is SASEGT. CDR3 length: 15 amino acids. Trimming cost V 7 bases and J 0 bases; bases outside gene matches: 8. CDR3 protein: CASNELAGSSYEQYF. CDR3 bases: TGTGCCAGCAACGAATTAGCGGGGTCCTCCTACGAGCAGTACTTC.

Here the CDR3 DNA reads TGTGCCTGGACCACAGGGATGGAGAACGAGCAGTACTTC. As protein: CAWTTGMENEQYF. The rearrangement uses TRBV30 and TRBJ2-7; weak D call: TRBD1 (6 bases). Trimming stripped 4 bases from V and 5 bases from J, with 15 bases between. Looked up from germline, CDR1 is GTSNPN and CDR2 is SVGIG (reference sequence). CDR3 length: 13 residues.

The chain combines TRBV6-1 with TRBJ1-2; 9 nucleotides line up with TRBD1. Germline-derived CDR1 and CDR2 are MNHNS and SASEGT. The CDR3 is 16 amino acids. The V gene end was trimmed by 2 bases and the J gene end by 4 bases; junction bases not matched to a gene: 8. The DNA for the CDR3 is TGTGCCAGCAGTGAAATAGAGGGACAGGGACCCTATGGCTACACCTTC. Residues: CASSEIEGQGPYGYTF.

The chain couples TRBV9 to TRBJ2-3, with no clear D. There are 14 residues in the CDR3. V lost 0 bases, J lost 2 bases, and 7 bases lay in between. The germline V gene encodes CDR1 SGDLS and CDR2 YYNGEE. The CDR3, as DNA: TGTGCCAGCAGCGTAGGCCTGAACACAGATACGCAGTATTTT. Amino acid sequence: CASSVGLNTDTQYF.

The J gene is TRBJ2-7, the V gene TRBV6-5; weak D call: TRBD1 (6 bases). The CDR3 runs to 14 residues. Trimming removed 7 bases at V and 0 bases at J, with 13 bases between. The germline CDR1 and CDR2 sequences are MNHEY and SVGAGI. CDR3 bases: TGTGCCAGCAAACCCCGAGGGGGCTCCTACGAGCAGTACTTC. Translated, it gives CASKPRGGSYEQYF.

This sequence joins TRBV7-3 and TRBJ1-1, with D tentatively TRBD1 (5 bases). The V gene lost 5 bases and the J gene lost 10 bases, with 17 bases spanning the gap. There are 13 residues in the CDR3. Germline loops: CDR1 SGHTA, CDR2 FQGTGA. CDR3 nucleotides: TGTGCCAGCAGCGCGCAGGGTCTAAAGGGAGCTTTCTTT. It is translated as CASSAQGLKGAFF.

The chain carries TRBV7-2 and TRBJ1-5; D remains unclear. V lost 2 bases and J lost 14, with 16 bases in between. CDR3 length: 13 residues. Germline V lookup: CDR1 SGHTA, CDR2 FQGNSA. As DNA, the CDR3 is TGTGCCAGCAGCTTAAGCGCGCTCGACCTTAAGCATTTT. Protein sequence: CASSLSALDLKHF.

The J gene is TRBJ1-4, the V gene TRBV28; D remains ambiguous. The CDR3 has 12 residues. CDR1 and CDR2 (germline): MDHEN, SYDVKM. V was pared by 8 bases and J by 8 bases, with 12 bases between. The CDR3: CASSWVKEKLFF. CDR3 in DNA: TGTGCCAGCTCGTGGGTTAAGGAAAAACTGTTTTTT.

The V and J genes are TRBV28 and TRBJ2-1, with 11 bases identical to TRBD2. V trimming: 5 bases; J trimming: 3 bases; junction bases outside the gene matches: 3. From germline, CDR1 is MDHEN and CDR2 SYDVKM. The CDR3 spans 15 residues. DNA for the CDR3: TGTGCCAGCAGTGCGACTAGCGGGAACTACAATGAGCAGTTCTTC. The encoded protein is CASSATSGNYNEQFF.

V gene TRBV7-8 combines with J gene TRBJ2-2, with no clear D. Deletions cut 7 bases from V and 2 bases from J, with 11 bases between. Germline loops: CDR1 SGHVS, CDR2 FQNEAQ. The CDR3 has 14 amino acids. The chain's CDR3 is CASTRLANTGELFF. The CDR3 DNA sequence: TGTGCCAGCACGCGTTTGGCCAACACCGGGGAGCTGTTTTTT.

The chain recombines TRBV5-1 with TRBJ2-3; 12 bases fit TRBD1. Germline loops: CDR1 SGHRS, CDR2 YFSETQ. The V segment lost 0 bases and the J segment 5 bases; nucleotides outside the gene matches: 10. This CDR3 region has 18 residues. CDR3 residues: CASSLGGFGTGGGDTQYF. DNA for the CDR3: TGCGCCAGCAGCTTGGGTGGTTTCGGGACAGGGGGCGGAGATACGCAGTATTTT. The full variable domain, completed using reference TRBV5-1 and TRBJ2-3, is KAGVTQTPRYLIKTRGQQVTLSCSPISGHRSVSWYQQTPGQGLQFLFEYFSETQRNKGNFPGRFSGRQFSNSRSEMNVSTLELGDSALYLCASSLGGFGTGGGDTQYFGPGTRLTVL.

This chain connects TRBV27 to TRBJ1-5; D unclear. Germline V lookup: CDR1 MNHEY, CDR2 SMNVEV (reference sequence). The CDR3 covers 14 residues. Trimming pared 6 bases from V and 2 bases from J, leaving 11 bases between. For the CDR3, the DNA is TGTGCCAGCAGCTCAATCTCTGGCAATCAGCCCCAGCATTTT. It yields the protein CASSSISGNQPQHF.

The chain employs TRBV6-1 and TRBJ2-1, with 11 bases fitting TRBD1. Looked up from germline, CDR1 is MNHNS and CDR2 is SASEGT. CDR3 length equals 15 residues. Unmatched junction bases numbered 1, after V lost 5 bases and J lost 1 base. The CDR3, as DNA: TGTGCCAGCAGTCGGGACAGGGGGTCCTACAATGAGCAGTTCTTC. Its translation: CASSRDRGSYNEQFF.

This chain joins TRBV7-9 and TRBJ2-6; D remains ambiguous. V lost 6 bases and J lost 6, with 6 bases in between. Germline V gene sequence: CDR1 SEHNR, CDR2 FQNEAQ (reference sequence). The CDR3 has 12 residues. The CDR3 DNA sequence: TGTGCCAGCAGGCCTGAGGCCAACGTCCTGACTTTC. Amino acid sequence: CASRPEANVLTF.

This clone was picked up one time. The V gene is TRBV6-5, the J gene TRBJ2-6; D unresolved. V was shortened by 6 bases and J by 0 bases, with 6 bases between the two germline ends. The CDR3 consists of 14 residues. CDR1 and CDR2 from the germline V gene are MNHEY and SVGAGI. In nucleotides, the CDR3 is TGTGCCAGCAGCGAGCCCTCTGGGGCCAACGTCCTGACTTTC. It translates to CASSEPSGANVLTF.

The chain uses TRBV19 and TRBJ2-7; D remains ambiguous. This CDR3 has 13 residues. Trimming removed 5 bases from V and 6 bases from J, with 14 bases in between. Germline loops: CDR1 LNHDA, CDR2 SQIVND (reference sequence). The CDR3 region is CASSSPQVVEQYF. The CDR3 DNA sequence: TGTGCCAGTAGTTCCCCCCAGGTCGTCGAGCAGTACTTC. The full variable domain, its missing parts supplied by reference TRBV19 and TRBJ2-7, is DGGITQSPKYLFRKEGQNVTLSCEQNLNHDAMYWYRQDPGQGLRLIYYSQIVNDFQKGDIAEGYSVSREKKESFPLTVTSAQKNPTAFYLCASSSPQVVEQYFGPGTRLTVT.